These T cell receptor beta chains were read from a single sample in a study of shared clonotypes between healthy human individuals. Profiled with immunoSEQ multiplex PCR; TCRdb holds only in-frame clones, not every one. The repertoire includes 1,400,000 or so clones, 98% of them detected once, and about 0.34% sits in the top ten. The sequencing sample was made of naive CD4+ T cells sorted from blood. The source of these receptors is a man aged 25 to 40 in good health. Both conserved end residues are part of each CDR3. D genes are given only for firm matches. Size values are once, few and many counts, or a class for expanded clones, and some rows have none.

>.|.|TRBV15|TRBJ2-7
TGTGCCACCAGCAGAGAATTTTCAGGCTCCTACGAGCAGTACTTC
CATSREFSGSYEQYF
>TRBD1|once|TRBV27|TRBJ2-7
TGTGCCAGCAGTTTATACTTCGGACAGGTCAACTACGAGCAGTACTTC
CASSLYFGQVNYEQYF
>.|.|TRBV5-4|TRBJ2-2
TGTGCCAGCAGGAAACGTGGCGACACCGGGGAGCTGTTTTTT
CASRKRGDTGELFF
>TRBD2|.|TRBV19|TRBJ2-1
TGTGCCACGGGAGGGGTCTACAATGAGCAGTTCTTC
CATGGVYNEQFF
>.|once|TRBV5-1|TRBJ1-5
TGCGCCAGCAGAATAAATTATAGCAATCAGCCCCAGCATTTT
CASRINYSNQPQHF
>TRBD1|.|TRBV9|TRBJ2-3
TGTGCCAGCAGCGTAGCTAACACAGGGGGATTGACAGATACGCAGTATTTT
CASSVANTGGLTDTQYF
>.|.|TRBV29-1|TRBJ2-5
TGCAGCGCCACTGAGGGGTATGAGACCCAGTACTTC
CSATEGYETQYF
>.|.|TRBV5-6|TRBJ2-7
TGTGCCAGCAGCCCAAGGAGTCCAGGACTGTTCTCCTACGAGCAGTACTTC
CASSPRSPGLFSYEQYF
>.|.|TRBV2|TRBJ2-5
TGTGCCAGCAGGGACACTGGCCTGCCTCAAGAGACCCAGTACTTC
CASRDTGLPQETQYF
>.|.|TRBV18|TRBJ2-7
TGTGCCAGCTCTCCACCAGTCGCGGGGAACTCCTACGAGCAGTACTTC
CASSPPVAGNSYEQYF
>TRBD2|.|TRBV30|TRBJ2-1
TGTGCCTGGAGCCCCTTAGCGGGAGCGGTGCATGAGCAGTTCTTC
CAWSPLAGAVHEQFF
>.|.|TRBV28|TRBJ2-1
TGTGCCAGCAGTTTACCCTCCTCCTACAATGAGCAGTTCTTC
CASSLPSSYNEQFF
>.|.|TRBV20-1|TRBJ1-2
TGCAGTGCCCCTGACTCTTATGGCTACACCTTC
CSAPDSYGYTF
>.|.|TRBV5-1|TRBJ2-7
TGCGCCAGCAGCTTTAGCGCCCCCTCCTACGAGCAGTACTTC
CASSFSAPSYEQYF
>TRBD1|once|TRBV7-6|TRBJ2-7
TGTGCCAGATGGACAGGGGCCCGGGAAGAGCAGTACTTC
CARWTGAREEQYF
>TRBD1|once|TRBV5-4|TRBJ1-2
TGTGCCAGCAGCTTGGCCGACAGGGTGGACTATGGCTACACCTTC
CASSLADRVDYGYTF